These 20 T cell receptor beta chains were all obtained from the same sample, sequenced in a study of blood T cell repertoires in COVID-19. Here immunoSEQ multiplex PCR was the method, and the copy in TCRdb shows in-frame clones only, minus some. In the table there are around 110,000 clones, roughly 84% of which are singletons. Specimen: peripheral blood. These receptors came from a man aged 35-49 years with acute or convalescent COVID-19.

Regarding this clone: The identical CDR3 is also encoded by other nucleotide sequences in the sample. This chain uses TRBV18 with TRBJ2-1; 7 bases align to TRBD1. V lost 9 bases to trimming and J lost 7 bases; unmatched junction nucleotides: 9. The CDR3 length is 13 residues. Germline CDR1 is KGHSH and CDR2 is LQKENI. The CDR3 DNA reads TGTGCCAGTTCAAAGGGGGCTTATAATGAGCAGTTCTTC. The encoded protein is CASSKGAYNEQFF.

This clone has just one count. The chain employs TRBV7-8 and TRBJ1-2; 12 positions agree with TRBD1. The CDR3 contains 15 residues. V was pared by 1 base and J by 8 bases, with 5 bases of the junction left unmatched. The germline CDR1 and CDR2 sequences are SGHVS and FQNEAQ. The CDR3 loop is CASSLEGTGGRGYTF. CDR3 nucleotides: TGTGCCAGCAGCTTAGAAGGGACAGGGGGCAGGGGCTACACCTTC.

This rearrangement joins TRBV29-1 to TRBJ2-7; TRBD1 matches at 7 bases. V lost 3 bases to trimming and J lost 2 bases; unmatched junction nucleotides: 1. Germline CDR1 is SQVTM and CDR2 is ANQGSEA. The CDR3 loop spans 12 amino acids. The CDR3 DNA follows: TGCAGCGTTGAGGGGACAGCCTACGAGCAGTACTTC. This sequence encodes CSVEGTAYEQYF.

The chain joins TRBV4-3 to TRBJ2-2, with 10 bases identical to TRBD2. Germline trimming cut 2 bases from V and 6 bases from J; bases unmatched to any gene: 9. The CDR3 totals 17 residues. CDR1 LGHNA and CDR2 YSLEER come from the germline V gene. CDR3 nucleotides: TGCGCCAGCAGCCAAAGCGGGGGGGCCGCGATGGCCGGGGAGCTGTTTTTT. Its translation is CASSQSGGAAMAGELFF.

The chain combines TRBV10-3 with TRBJ1-1, with unresolved D. CDR1 and CDR2 from the germline V gene are ENHRY and SYGVKD. Trimming removed 4 bases at V and 0 bases at J, with 15 bases between. The CDR3 is 16 residues long. CDR3 sequence: CAISATGTGMNTEAFF. The CDR3 region has the DNA TGTGCCATCAGTGCGACGGGTACCGGTATGAACACTGAAGCTTTCTTT.

The chain is built from TRBV5-4 and TRBJ2-7, with 12 bases fitting TRBD2. V shed 0 bases and J 3 bases; nucleotides not matched to a gene: 4. This CDR3 contains 16 residues. Per germline, CDR1 SGHNT and CDR2 YYREEE (reference sequence). The CDR3 sequence: CASSLGVLAGGYEQYF. CDR3 coding DNA: TGTGCCAGCAGCTTGGGGGTACTAGCGGGAGGCTACGAGCAGTACTTC.

The chain carries TRBV9 and TRBJ2-1; TRBD2 matches at 11 bases. With 4 bases clipped from V and 4 bases from J, the junction kept 10 bases outside the gene matches. Germline CDR1 SGDLS, CDR2 YYNGEE. The CDR3 spans 17 residues. The CDR3 region is CASSYSLAGGIYNEQFF. The CDR3 DNA sequence: TGTGCCAGCAGCTATAGTCTAGCGGGAGGAATATACAATGAGCAGTTCTTC.

There are a few counts of this clone. The chain is built from TRBV4-1 and TRBJ2-3; TRBD2 aligns across 9 bases. Germline CDR1 reads MGHRA; CDR2 reads YSYEKL. V trimming: 3 bases; J trimming: 5 bases; junction bases outside the gene matches: 6. CDR3 length: 15 residues. As DNA, the CDR3 is TGCGCCAGCAGCCAGGGCGGGGGGGCCAAAGATACGCAGTATTTT. It encodes CASSQGGGAKDTQYF.

J is TRBJ2-5 and V is TRBV11-2; 7 bases are shared with TRBD1. The CDR3 has 15 residues. V gave up 4 bases and J gave up 2 bases; unmatched junction bases: 7. Germline lookup yields CDR1 SGHAT and CDR2 FQNNGV. CDR3 region: CASSYLGQKQETQYF. As DNA, the CDR3 is TGTGCCAGCAGCTACCTGGGACAGAAACAAGAGACCCAGTACTTC.

J is TRBJ2-5 and V is TRBV6-2 or TRBV6-3, with 12 nucleotides matching TRBD2. In germline, CDR1 is MNHEY, CDR2 SVGEGT. V lost 6 bases to trimming and J lost 4 bases; unmatched junction nucleotides: 9. This CDR3 has 16 amino acids. The CDR3 DNA follows: TGTGCCAGCAGCCCCTTGACTAGCGGGAGTTTAGAGACCCAGTACTTC. Its translation: CASSPLTSGSLETQYF.

J is TRBJ2-1 and V is TRBV24-1; the D gene is possibly TRBD2 (5 bases). V dropped 4 bases and J dropped 2 bases, with 11 bases sitting between them. The germline V gene encodes CDR1 KGHDR and CDR2 SFDVKD. The CDR3 sequence is 15 residues long. CDR3 residues: CATSEGSVTYNEQFF. In nucleotides, the CDR3 is TGTGCCACCAGTGAGGGTAGCGTAACCTACAATGAGCAGTTCTTC.

V and J are TRBV6-5 and TRBJ1-1; TRBD1 agrees at 7 bases. Germline trimming cut 11 bases from V and 0 bases from J; bases unmatched to any gene: 6. Per the germline V gene, CDR1 is MNHEY and CDR2 is SVGAGI. The CDR3 extends over 13 amino acids. The CDR3 DNA reads as TGTGCCGGAACGACAGGGCTGAACACTGAAGCTTTCTTT. It is translated as CAGTTGLNTEAFF.

The chain has TRBV2 and TRBJ1-3; D perhaps matches TRBD1 (6 bases). V shed 7 bases and J shed 0 bases, with 13 bases lying between them. CDR1 and CDR2 from the germline V gene are SNHLY and FYNNEI. The CDR3 is 15 residues long. The CDR3 sequence is CASTLQGISGNTIYF. CDR3 coding DNA: TGTGCCAGCACCCTACAGGGAATCTCTGGAAACACCATATATTTT.

The CDR3 sequence is CASSTWTGGYEQYF. The DNA for the CDR3 is TGTGCCAGCAGCACCTGGACAGGGGGCTACGAGCAGTACTTC. This chain uses TRBV7-9 with TRBJ2-7; 10 nucleotides agree with TRBD1. CDR1 is SEHNR and CDR2 is FQNEAQ in the germline V gene (reference sequence). The CDR3 contains 14 residues. The ends lost 5 bases at V and 3 bases at J; junction bases unmatched: 4.

The chain is built from TRBV27 and TRBJ2-3; D may be TRBD1 (6 bases). The germline V gene encodes CDR1 MNHEY and CDR2 SMNVEV (reference sequence). This CDR3 has 15 amino acids. V was shortened by 0 bases and J by 5 bases, with 12 bases between the two germline ends. The CDR3 protein is CASSLSHRVKDTQYF. The CDR3 DNA sequence: TGTGCCAGCAGTTTATCTCACAGGGTAAAAGATACGCAGTATTTT.

The CDR3 DNA is TGTGCCCCCCCCAGGGTCCCCTCCTACGAGCAGTACTTC. Protein product: CAPPRVPSYEQYF. The V gene is TRBV3-1 (or the pseudogene TRBV3-2), the J gene TRBJ2-7; D may be TRBD1 (5 bases). The CDR3 consists of 13 residues. V was shortened by 11 bases and J by 0 bases, with 14 bases between the two germline ends. The germline V gene encodes CDR1 LGHDT and CDR2 YNNKEL (reference sequence).

The J gene is TRBJ2-5, the V gene TRBV4-3; 8 positions agree with TRBD2. The ends lost 4 bases at V and 5 bases at J; junction bases unmatched: 15. Looked up from germline, CDR1 is LGHNA and CDR2 is YSLEER. CDR3 length: 17 residues. CDR3 region: CASSPGKRGGGQETQYF. The CDR3 coding sequence is TGCGCCAGCAGCCCAGGGAAGAGAGGCGGGGGGCAGGAGACCCAGTACTTC.

On this clone itself: This same CDR3 is encoded by further DNA sequences in the sample. This chain links TRBV5-1 with TRBJ2-3; 12 positions match TRBD1. Germline V gene lookup returns CDR1 SGHRS and CDR2 YFSETQ. This CDR3 contains 16 residues. V trimming: 1 base; J trimming: 4 bases; junction bases outside the gene matches: 4. The CDR3 region is CASSLPGTGGADTQYF. The CDR3, as DNA: TGCGCCAGCAGCTTGCCGGGGACAGGGGGCGCAGATACGCAGTATTTT.

The chain links TRBV6-5 to TRBJ1-6; TRBD1 aligns across 7 bases. This CDR3 comprises 14 residues. The germline V gene encodes CDR1 MNHEY and CDR2 SVGAGI. V was pared by 5 bases and J by 7 bases, with 5 bases of the junction left unmatched. CDR3 DNA: TGTGCCAGCAGTCGACAGGGACCCAATTCACCCCTCCACTTT. It yields the protein CASSRQGPNSPLHF.

V usage is TRBV29-1 and J usage is TRBJ2-7, with D tentatively TRBD2 (6 bases). V was trimmed by 5 bases and J by 3 bases, leaving 8 bases between them. Germline loops: CDR1 SQVTM, CDR2 ANQGSEA. The CDR3 length is 11 residues. CDR3 amino acids: CSVSGLYEQYF. CDR3 DNA sequence: TGCAGCGTTTCGGGACTCTACGAGCAGTACTTC.